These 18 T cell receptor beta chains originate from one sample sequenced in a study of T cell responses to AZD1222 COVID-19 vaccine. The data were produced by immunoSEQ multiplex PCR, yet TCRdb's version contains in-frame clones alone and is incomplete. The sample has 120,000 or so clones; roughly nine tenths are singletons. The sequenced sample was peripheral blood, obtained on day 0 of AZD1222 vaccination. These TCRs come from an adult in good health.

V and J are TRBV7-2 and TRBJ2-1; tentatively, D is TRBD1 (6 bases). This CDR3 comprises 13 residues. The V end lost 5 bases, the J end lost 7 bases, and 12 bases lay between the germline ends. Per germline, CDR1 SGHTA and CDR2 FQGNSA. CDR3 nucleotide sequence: TGTGCCAGCAGCCAGGGGCACTTTAATGAGCAGTTCTTC. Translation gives CASSQGHFNEQFF.

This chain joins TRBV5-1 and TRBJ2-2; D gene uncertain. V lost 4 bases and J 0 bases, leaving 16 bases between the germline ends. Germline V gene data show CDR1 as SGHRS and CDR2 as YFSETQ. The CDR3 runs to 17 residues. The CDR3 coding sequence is TGCGCCAGCAGCCCCTTGACTGAAACACCGAACACCGGGGAGCTGTTTTTT. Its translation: CASSPLTETPNTGELFF.

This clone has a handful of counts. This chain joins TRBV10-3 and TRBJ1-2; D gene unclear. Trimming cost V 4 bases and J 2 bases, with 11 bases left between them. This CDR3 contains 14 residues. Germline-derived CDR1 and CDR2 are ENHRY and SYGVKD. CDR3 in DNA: TGTGCCATCAGTGCAGGAGGTACGAACTATGGCTACACCTTC. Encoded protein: CAISAGGTNYGYTF.

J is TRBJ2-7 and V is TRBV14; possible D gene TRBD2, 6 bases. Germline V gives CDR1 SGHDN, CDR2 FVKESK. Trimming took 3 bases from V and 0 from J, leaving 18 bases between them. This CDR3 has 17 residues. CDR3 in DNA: TGTGCCAGCAGCCAGGCTCTCGGGGCGGGGAGCTCCTACGAGCAGTACTTC. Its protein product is CASSQALGAGSSYEQYF.

The CDR3 DNA reads as TGTGCCAGCAGCCCACCCCGGACAGAGACTTACGAGCAGTACTTC. Amino acid sequence: CASSPPRTETYEQYF. The rearrangement links TRBV7-8 to TRBJ2-7, with D tentatively TRBD1 (6 bases). The CDR3 extends over 15 amino acids. V lost 5 bases to trimming and J lost 4 bases, with 18 bases between them. CDR1 is SGHVS, CDR2 FQNEAQ, per germline.

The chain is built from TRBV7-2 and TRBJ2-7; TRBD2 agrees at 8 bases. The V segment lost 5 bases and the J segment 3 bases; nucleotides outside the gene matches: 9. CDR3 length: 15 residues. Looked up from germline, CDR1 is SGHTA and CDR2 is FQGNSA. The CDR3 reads CASSNTRTSLYEQYF. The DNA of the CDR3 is TGTGCCAGCAGCAATACCAGGACTAGCCTCTACGAGCAGTACTTC. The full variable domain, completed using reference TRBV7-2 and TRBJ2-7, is GAGVSQSPSNKVTEKGKDVELRCDPISGHTALYWYRQSLGQGLEFLIYFQGNSAPDKSGLPSDRFSAERTGGSVSTLTIQRTQQEDSAVYLCASSNTRTSLYEQYFGPGTRLTVT.

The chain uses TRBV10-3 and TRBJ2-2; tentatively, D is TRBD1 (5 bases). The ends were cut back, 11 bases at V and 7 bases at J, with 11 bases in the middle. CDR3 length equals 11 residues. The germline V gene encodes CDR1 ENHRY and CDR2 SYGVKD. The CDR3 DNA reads TGTGCCGTAGGGGCTTTCGGGGAGCTGTTTTTT. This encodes CAVGAFGELFF.

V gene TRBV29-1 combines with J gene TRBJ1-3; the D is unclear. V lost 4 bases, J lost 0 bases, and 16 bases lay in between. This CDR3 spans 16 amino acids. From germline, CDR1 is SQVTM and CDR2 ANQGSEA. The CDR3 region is CSVAIREPSSGNTIYF. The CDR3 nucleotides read TGCAGCGTTGCCATCCGGGAACCGTCCTCTGGAAACACCATATATTTT.

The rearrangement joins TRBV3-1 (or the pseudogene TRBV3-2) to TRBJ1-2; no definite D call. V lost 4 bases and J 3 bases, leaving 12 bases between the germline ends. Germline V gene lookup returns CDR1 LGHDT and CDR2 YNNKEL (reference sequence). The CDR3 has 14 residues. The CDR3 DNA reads TGTGCCAGCAGCCCCATGGTCGGGGACTATGGCTACACCTTC. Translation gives CASSPMVGDYGYTF.

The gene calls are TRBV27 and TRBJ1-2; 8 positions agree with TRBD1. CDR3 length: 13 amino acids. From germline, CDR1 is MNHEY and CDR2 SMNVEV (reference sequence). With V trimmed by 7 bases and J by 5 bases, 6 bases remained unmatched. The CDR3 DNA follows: TGTGCCAGCACCAGGGACAGGAGGTATGGCTACACCTTC. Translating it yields CASTRDRRYGYTF.

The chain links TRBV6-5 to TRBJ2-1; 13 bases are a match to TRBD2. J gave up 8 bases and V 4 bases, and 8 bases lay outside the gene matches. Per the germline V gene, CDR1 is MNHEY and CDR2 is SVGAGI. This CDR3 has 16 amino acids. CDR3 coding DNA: TGTGCCAGCAGTTTCTGGACTAGCGGGAGAATGGATGAGCAGTTCTTC. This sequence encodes CASSFWTSGRMDEQFF.

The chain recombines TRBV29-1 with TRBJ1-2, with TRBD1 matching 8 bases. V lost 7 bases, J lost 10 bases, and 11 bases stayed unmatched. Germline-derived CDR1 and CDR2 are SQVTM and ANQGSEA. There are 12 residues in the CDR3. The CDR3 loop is CSASRDRQHYTF. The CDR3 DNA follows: TGCAGCGCTTCTCGGGACAGGCAACACTACACCTTC.

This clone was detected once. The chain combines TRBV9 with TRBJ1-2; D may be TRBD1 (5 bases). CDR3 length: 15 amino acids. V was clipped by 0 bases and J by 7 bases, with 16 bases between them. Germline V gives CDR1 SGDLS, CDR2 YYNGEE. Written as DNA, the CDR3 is TGTGCCAGCAGCGTAGAGGCCGGGGGGAGGGCTGGCTACACCTTC. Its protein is CASSVEAGGRAGYTF.

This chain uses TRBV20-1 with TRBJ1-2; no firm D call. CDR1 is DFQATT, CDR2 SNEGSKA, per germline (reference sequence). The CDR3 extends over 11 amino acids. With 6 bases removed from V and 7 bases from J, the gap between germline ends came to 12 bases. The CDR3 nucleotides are TGCAGTGCCCCGTCTGCAGGTGGCTACACCTTC. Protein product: CSAPSAGGYTF.

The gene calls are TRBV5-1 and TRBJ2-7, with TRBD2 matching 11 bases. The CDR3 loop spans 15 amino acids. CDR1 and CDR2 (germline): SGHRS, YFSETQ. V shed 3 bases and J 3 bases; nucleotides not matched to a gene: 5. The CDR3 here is CASSYSGTSGYEQYF. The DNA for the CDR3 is TGCGCCAGCAGCTACTCCGGGACTAGCGGCTACGAGCAGTACTTC.

The CDR3 region has the DNA TGTGCCAGCAACAGACAGCGTAATACTAATGAAAAACTGTTTTTT. This encodes CASNRQRNTNEKLFF. The rearrangement uses TRBV2 and TRBJ1-4, with D perhaps TRBD1 (5 bases). Looked up from germline, CDR1 is SNHLY and CDR2 is FYNNEI. V was shortened by 7 bases and J by 2 bases, with 14 bases between the two germline ends. CDR3 length equals 15 residues.

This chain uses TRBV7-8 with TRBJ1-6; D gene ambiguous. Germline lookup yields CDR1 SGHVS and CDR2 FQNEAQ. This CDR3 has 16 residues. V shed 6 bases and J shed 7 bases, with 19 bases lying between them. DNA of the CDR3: TGTGCCAGCAGACACGCCCTAGGAGGCGACAATTCACCCCTCCACTTT. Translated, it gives CASRHALGGDNSPLHF.

DNA for the CDR3: TGTGCCAGCAGTGAACAGGGGGCCTACGAGCAGTACTTC. It codes for CASSEQGAYEQYF. The rearrangement uses TRBV25-1 and TRBJ2-7; 7 bases fit TRBD1. Germline V gene lookup returns CDR1 MGHDK and CDR2 SYGVNS. V was clipped by 2 bases and J by 2 bases; unmatched bases: 0. CDR3 size: 13 residues.